The entry that follows covers one T cell receptor beta chain sequence. The target antigen is unknown. These data originate in a study of post-analysis software for immune sequencing data. General study points: Patients showed TRBV5-6, TRBV5-1 and TRBV20-1 among a few TRBV segments more frequent than in controls.

Tagging with unique molecular identifiers was a feature of the TCR beta cDNA libraries. TCRdb ran MiXCR on the PCR reads and lists one entry per CDR3 protein. The sample has hundreds of thousands of distinct CDR3 sequences; roughly 27% are singletons. V gave up 4 bases and J gave up 9 bases, with 16 bases separating them. Germline CDR1 and CDR2: PRHDT and FYEKMQ (reference sequence). CDR3 length equals 14 residues. This TCR was sampled from a girl under 18 with multiple sclerosis. This chain links TRBV13 with TRBJ2-4; a weak D match, TRBD1 (7 bases). The sequenced sample consisted of blood. CDR3 coding DNA: TGTGCCAGCAGCTCCCCGACTAGACAGGGCATTCAGTACTTC. Encoded protein: CASSSPTRQGIQYF.